This T cell receptor (beta chain) was retrieved from a study of cytomegalovirus exposure and HLA in healthy donors (dated by TCRdb to about 2017). A note on the overall study: According to an earlier analysis of several hundred of the donors, 150 million to 200 million T cells yielded 95 million to 140 million unique TCR beta sequences and less than 300 Gb of sequence data. On average, around 240,000 unique TCR beta nucleotide sequences were sequenced per donor among roughly 430 genotyped donors of the cohort, with roughly 18% of those sequences being non-productive. Roughly 310 gigabases of sequencing data and 70 million to 85 million unique TCR sequences were included in an early release covering several hundred HLA-typed donors. The study was designed to test whether signatures of past pathogen exposure could be identified by cataloging public T cell receptors. Of the 300 to 500 genotyped donors, over 80% were placed in the genetic ancestry cluster associated with self-reported Caucasian donors. Rather than using new phenotypic data, the later analysis identified candidate immune exposures from TCR beta sequences and from how often those sequences occurred across donors. An earlier analysis of roughly 600 of the donors used high-throughput TCR beta sequencing to judge whether each TCR beta V gene segment behaved as functional or pseudogenic. Donor age, sex, ethnicity and CMV serostatus were collected together with the repertoire data. Four to six DR-DQ haplotypes were handled as single units for association and clustering, since linkage in the cohort was strong. Every discovery cohort repertoire had been produced on one sequencing platform. The study combined high-throughput TCR immunosequencing, statistical association of individual TCRs with disease status, and machine learning to predict cytomegalovirus infection status. Typing coverage differed by locus: A, B, C, DRB1 and DQB1 were typed in about 620-630 donors, DQA1 in about 510, DPA1 in 600 to 610, and DPB1 in around 490. To study patterns of TCR occurrence, a later analysis re-analyzed previously published TCR beta repertoires from just over 650 donors and added high-resolution HLA genotyping. Class I and class II HLA loci were covered by the typing at four-digit resolution. Along with the approximately 700-subject first cohort, a separate validation cohort of about 110 different subjects was used. Using immunosequencing, the study profiled T cell repertoires from 500 to 800 subjects and related those repertoires to cytomegalovirus serostatus. A later genetic analysis took genome-wide SNP genotypes for about three fifths of the roughly 700 donors and used that subset as a discovery cohort.

Library preparation used the immunoSEQ multiplex PCR assay. For the multiplex PCR, a mixture combining 60 forward primers for TCR Vbeta segments and 13 reverse primers for TCR Jbeta segments was used. The CDR3 region of rearranged TCR beta genes was amplified from genomic DNA with a multiplex PCR assay. The amplified TCR beta libraries were sequenced on the Illumina HiSeq System as 87-base-pair reads. On the study's bioinformatics: In a later analysis, tens of millions of unique TCR beta chains were counted across the 500 to 850 repertoires, and around 11 million of these chains were shared by at least two donors. Raw reads were error-corrected and collapsed into unique sequences with a nearest-neighbor algorithm that merged closely related sequences to remove PCR and sequencing errors. Alignment of CDR3 sequences to IMGT reference sequences was used to assign V, D and J gene segments. Each retained sequence needed at least a six-nucleotide match to both a V gene segment and a J gene segment. Rearrangements were called productive when the CDR3 lacked stop codons and stayed in frame with V and J; all others were non-productive. CDR3 was defined according to IMGT convention as the region running from the second conserved V-encoded cysteine to the conserved J-encoded phenylalanine. Sequences without an unambiguous match to a single V gene segment were excluded from the earlier analysis of almost 600 of the donors. An earlier analysis of about 600 of the donors called V segments functional above 56.7% productive rearrangements and segregating when the between-donor standard deviation exceeded 5%. A statistical classification framework was built to diagnose cytomegalovirus status from the catalog of TCR beta chain sequences. V and J gene assignment, in a later analysis, came from comparing TCR nucleotide sequences with IMGT/GENE-DB human TR gene sequences. A later analysis assigned CDR3 sequences and most-parsimonious VDJ recombination scenarios with the TCRdist pipeline. A later analysis defined each TCR beta chain by its CDR3 amino acid sequence plus V-gene family, and excluded reads lacking a unique V-gene family. A later analysis removed several hundred highly shared, low-generation-probability nucleotide sequences to deal with suspected cross-contamination and a sequencing artifact. A later analysis calculated a clonal expansion index for each public chain from normalized within-repertoire ranks of inferred template counts. Generation probabilities in a later analysis came from a VDJ recombination model fitted to out-of-frame rearrangements, and those results were checked against IGoR. In a later analysis, hypergeometric tests were used to score TCR-TCR, TCR-HLA and TCR-CMV co-occurrence, with a repertoire-size bias correction applied to TCR pairs. False discovery rates were estimated in a later analysis by permuting HLA or CMV assignments 20 times. In a later analysis, co-occurring TCRs were grouped using DBSCAN, and TCRdist sequence similarity was added for clustering within HLA-allele-positive subsets. Co-occurrence clustering excluded repertoires with fewer than 30,000 or more than 120,000 public chains, plus five with anomalous nucleotide sharing. Here the immuneACCESS table is served through TCRdb, limited to in-frame sequences with V and J called. Missing clones are a known gap in these copies; in checked studies unresolved V genes cover under half, and the rest lacks a known reason. V and J calls and clone size follow that table, whereas D and trimming were derived from the DNA. This sample comprises roughly 170,000 clones, roughly 80% of them detected only once. 0.65% of the sample goes to the ten largest clones.

Only a few counts were recorded for this clone. This clone's antigen is unknown. No much larger clone exists at a distance of one base, and base qualities are not known. In total, more than 500 healthy bone marrow donors made up the cohort. At the time of sampling, all cohort members were nominally healthy, though unrecorded immune exposures were likely present. The donor tested CMV seronegative and was one of the 352 seronegative cohort members. A peripheral blood sample was collected from each donor, and TCR beta sequencing was performed on peripheral blood mononuclear cells. The Qiagen DNeasy Blood Extraction Kit was used to extract genomic DNA from the blood cell samples. As encoded in the germline V gene (reference sequence), CDR1 is MNHEY while CDR2 is SMNVEV. Its CDR3 holds 14 amino acids, cysteine through phenylalanine. Only the CDR3 DNA stays, 42 bases, in frame from base 1. The V and J ends are trimmed by 3 bases and 5 bases, leaving 14 bases between them.

What the authors observed across the whole study: A further reported finding was that TCR beta sequences accurately predicted the HLA-A and HLA-B alleles for most subjects in the first cohort. Most CMV-associated TCR beta chains appeared to be HLA-restricted in a later analysis, and the HLA associations seemed to be driven largely by CMV exposure. It was suggested by the authors that the approach could potentially be generalized to other disease states and immunological phenotypes. Compared with equally common non-associated chains, HLA-associated TCR beta chains in a later analysis were more clonally expanded and had lower generation probabilities. A later analysis associated about 17,000 TCR beta sequences with specific HLA alleles at a false discovery rate of 0.05. Some IMGT-functional V segments, including TRBV6-2 and TRBV6-3, could not be distinguished by the 87-base-pair reads and were therefore excluded. Across donors, most TCR sequences were observed very rarely, whereas some public TCRs were present in many individuals. Around 16 rarely observed V segments, including chromosome 9 orphons, were excluded from the earlier analysis of approximately 600 of the donors because counts were too low. In a later analysis, the rate of TCR association differed among HLA loci, with DRB1 alleles having the most associated TCRs and HLA-C alleles having the fewest. A cluster of highly shared sequence variants was judged likely to be a technical artifact of the sequencing pipeline. CMV serostatus was the only immune exposure information available for the cohort. HLA typing was unavailable for some donors at each locus, so association tests used only the typed subset. Assigning TCR associations to individual alleles was difficult when HLA alleles, especially DR and DQ, strongly co-occurred. The classifier was reported to diagnose cytomegalovirus status with high specificity and sensitivity in both the original cohort and the validation cohort. In vitro tests confirmed that three of the cytomegalovirus-associated TCR beta chains recognize cytomegalovirus antigens. An association between a missense DCLRE1C variant and V-gene and J-gene trimming of TCR beta chains was found in a later genetic analysis and replicated in an independent cohort. A later analysis reported that several top co-occurrence clusters appeared linked to parvovirus B19, influenza, CMV and Epstein-Barr virus. Correlated functional status among segregating V segments might reflect linkage disequilibrium, but an unknown experimental factor could not be ruled out. Only TCR beta chains were sequenced in this cohort, and the absence of alpha or paired-chain data limited detectable features. In the study, 150 to 200 TCR beta chains were listed as associated with cytomegalovirus. In an earlier analysis of approximately 600 of the donors, most TCR beta V segments were observed in productive rearrangements about 87% or about 30% of the time, broadly matching IMGT annotations. A later genetic analysis reported fewer N-insertions in productive TCRs among donors in an Asian-associated ancestry cluster than the approximately 700-donor mean. Roughly uniform sequencing depth across donors was assumed in presence/absence analyses, although this assumption may not hold.

The TCR originated in a boy aged 5-17 years in good health and CMV-seronegative. The V and J genes are TRBV27 and TRBJ2-7; TRBD1 is a weak D gene call, 6 bases matching. The sequenced sample was PBMCs. The sequenced DNA: TGTGCCAGCAGTTTCGTTGGACAGCTTAACGAGCAGTACTTC. Its protein is CASSFVGQLNEQYF.